The sequence of this T cell receptor beta chain was determined in a study of blood T cell repertoires in COVID-19. Background on the study: The analysed material was cDNA or gDNA that came from T cells, B-cell-depleted T cells, or PBMCs.

Recruitment covered fewer than 25 US areas and drew participants whose ages spanned about 18 to 95 years. Cohorts were based on clinical histories the participants reported. Germline values: CDR1 SGHNT, CDR2 YYREEE (reference sequence). The CDR3 is 15 amino acids. Trimming took 4 bases from V and 3 from J, leaving 16 bases between them. The protocol was immunoSEQ multiplex PCR, while the TCRdb copy is restricted to in-frame clones and leaves out a portion. The sample records a few hundred thousand clones, around 80% being singletons. The table lists this clone with a few counts. This chain links TRBV5-4 with TRBJ1-1; possible D gene TRBD1, 6 bases. The TCR was taken from a man aged 30 to 45 with acute COVID-19. The sample was PBMCs or T cells enriched from blood (not recorded which). CDR3 in DNA: TGTGCCAGCAGCCTAAGGGGGAAGGGGGACACTGAAGCTTTCTTT. Encoded protein: CASSLRGKGDTEAFF.